Presented here are 8 T cell receptor beta chains from one specimen sequenced in a study of Graves' ophthalmopathy and Graves' hyperthyroidism. Amplification from RNA transcripts yielded the TCR beta CDR3 regions. HTBI-primed RT-PCR formed the first round, and a multiplex PCR formed the second. TCRdb re-called the multiplex PCR reads with MiXCR, one entry per CDR3 protein. Among hundreds of thousands of distinct CDR3 sequences listed, about 41% were seen once. Sequenced input: peripheral blood. The receptors originated from an adult man with Graves' ophthalmopathy.

Only a few counts were recorded for this clonotype. V and J are TRBV6-5 and TRBJ2-7; 15 bases agree with TRBD2. The junction had 5 bases not matched to a gene; V was cut back by 5 bases and J by 6 bases. Germline V CDR1 and CDR2: MNHEY, SVGAGI. This CDR3 is built from 15 residues. The CDR3 nucleotides read TGTGCCAGCAGTAAAGGGACTAGCGGGAGGATCGAGCAGTACTTC. Its protein product is CASSKGTSGRIEQYF.

At least ten counts were recorded for this clonotype. This rearrangement joins TRBV2 to TRBJ2-7, with D perhaps matching TRBD2 (5 bases). Germline CDR1 SNHLY, CDR2 FYNNEI. The V and J ends lost 8 bases and 5 bases respectively, with 13 bases between them. The CDR3 is 12 amino acids. The CDR3 bases are TGTGCCAGCTCACCGGTCGGGGACGAGCAGTACTTC. It codes for CASSPVGDEQYF.

The count of this clonotype is one. The conserved phenylalanine or tryptophan normally closing the CDR3 is absent here, so this likely arose from a read error. The chain joins TRBV15 to TRBJ2-5, with 9 positions matching TRBD2. V shed 10 bases, J shed 4 bases, and the junction held 13 bases outside the gene matches. This CDR3 has 15 residues. From germline, CDR1 is LNHNV and CDR2 YYDKDF (reference sequence). CDR3 in DNA: TGTGCCAGCTGCTTTCTCGGACTAGCGTCAGAGACCCAGTACCTC. Protein sequence: CASCFLGLASETQYL.

Concerning this clonotype itself: Given a much more abundant clone one base away, this may be a read error. Lacking the conserved final phenylalanine or tryptophan, this CDR3 likely reflects a read error. It is unclear where the CDR3 begins or ends on the DNA, so no DNA is shown, and the CDR3 is as TCRdb lists it. The chain links TRBV7-9 to TRBJ2-7; the D call in the table, TRBD1, was not verified against the DNA. CDR1 and CDR2 (germline): SEHNR, FQNEAQ (reference sequence). The CDR3 is 12 residues long, ends included. CDR3 sequence: CASSPDRGHLYS.

This chain connects TRBV10-3 to TRBJ1-5; possible D gene TRBD1, 6 bases. Per germline, CDR1 ENHRY and CDR2 SYGVKD. Trimming removed 0 bases from V and 6 bases from J, with 15 bases in between. The CDR3 contains 16 residues. The CDR3 DNA reads TGTGCCATCAGTGAGTCCCCGGGGGCTTATGGTCAGCCCCAGCATTTT. As protein: CAISESPGAYGQPQHF.

This clonotype was seen once. This may be a read error, as it is one base from a much larger clone. This rearrangement joins TRBV20-1 to TRBJ1-4; D gene uncertain. The V end lost 2 bases, the J end lost 13 bases, and 17 bases lay between the germline ends. The CDR3 runs to 13 residues. Germline lookup yields CDR1 DFQATT and CDR2 SNEGSKA (reference sequence). The CDR3 region has the DNA TGCAGTGCTAGAAGGCGGGTGGAGGGTGGACTGTTTTTT. It codes for CSARRRVEGGLFF.

This clonotype was counted between two and nine times. This sequence joins TRBV5-1 and TRBJ2-7, with 8 bases fitting TRBD2. Germline CDR1 and CDR2: SGHRS and YFSETQ. V lost 4 bases, J lost 4 bases, and 10 bases stayed unmatched. This CDR3 has 15 amino acids. The CDR3 loop reads CASSRLAGIGYEQYF. CDR3 DNA: TGCGCCAGCAGCAGATTAGCGGGAATCGGTTACGAGCAGTACTTC.

Ten or more counts support this clonotype. The CDR3 DNA reads as TGTGCCAGCAGCCTGGACTACGCTCAGCAGTACTTC. Protein: CASSLDYAQQYF. The chain is built from TRBV7-2 and TRBJ2-7; maybe TRBD2 (6 bases). The ends were cut back, 5 bases at V and 8 bases at J, with 13 bases in the middle. Germline V lookup: CDR1 SGHTA, CDR2 FQGNSA. The CDR3 covers 12 residues. Filled out from reference TRBV7-2 and TRBJ2-7, the complete variable domain reads GAGVSQSPSNKVTEKGKDVELRCDPISGHTALYWYRQSLGQGLEFLIYFQGNSAPDKSGLPSDRFSAERTGGSVSTLTIQRTQQEDSAVYLCASSLDYAQQYFGPGTRLTVT.